Presented here are 14 T cell receptor beta chains from one specimen sequenced in a study of Ad26.COV2.S vaccination and SARS-CoV-2 variants. Method: immunoSEQ multiplex PCR; TCRdb's copy keeps in-frame clones and lacks some. Of 500,000 or so clones in the sample, roughly nine tenths are singletons; the top ten hold 9.5% to 15%. This sample's treatment: around 19 received Ad26.COV2.S at low or high dose, single or two shots; 5 received placebo; per-sample allocation not given. Sampling was performed 63 days after the first vaccine or placebo injection. Source: peripheral blood, taken in a trial of Ad26.COV2.S vaccine versus placebo. These receptors were obtained from a person aged 18-65 years who received the Ad26.COV2.S COVID-19 vaccine or a placebo.

The V call is TRBV5-8, the J call TRBJ2-1; TRBD2 aligns across 11 bases. V lost 4 bases to trimming and J lost 2 bases; unmatched junction nucleotides: 8. Germline-derived CDR1 and CDR2 are SGHTS and YDEGEE. The CDR3 runs 17 residues. The CDR3 here is CASSPAQLAGAYNEQFF. In nucleotides, the CDR3 is TGTGCCAGCAGCCCCGCGCAACTAGCGGGAGCCTACAATGAGCAGTTCTTC.

The chain joins TRBV15 to TRBJ1-5; D is undetermined. Germline V lookup: CDR1 LNHNV, CDR2 YYDKDF (reference sequence). This CDR3 contains 15 residues. V lost 1 base, J lost 3 bases, and 10 bases lay in between. CDR3 sequence: CATSRVPGHNQPQHF. CDR3 nucleotide sequence: TGTGCCACCAGCAGAGTTCCGGGTCACAATCAGCCCCAGCATTTT.

Concerning this clone: Other DNA sequences from this sample encode an identical CDR3 as well. The J gene is TRBJ2-5, the V gene TRBV19, with D perhaps TRBD2 (5 bases). The CDR3 consists of 13 residues. Trimming removed 1 base from V and 5 bases from J, with 8 bases in between. Germline V gene lookup returns CDR1 LNHDA and CDR2 SQIVND (reference sequence). CDR3 residues: CASSIVGGETQYF. DNA of the CDR3: TGTGCCAGTAGTATAGTTGGAGGCGAGACCCAGTACTTC.

The chain couples TRBV6-2 or TRBV6-3 to TRBJ1-3, with TRBD1 matching 8 bases. The germline CDR1 and CDR2 sequences are MNHEY and SVGEGT. This CDR3 has 16 amino acids. V shed 3 bases and J 4 bases; nucleotides not matched to a gene: 8. The CDR3 nucleotides read TGTGCCAGCAGTTATGGACAGGGAAGCTCCGGAAACACCATATATTTT. This translates into CASSYGQGSSGNTIYF.

The chain links TRBV15 to TRBJ2-7, with no clear D. The CDR3 is 13 amino acids. The germline V and J ends were trimmed by 0 bases and 3 bases, with 6 bases remaining between them. CDR1 is LNHNV, CDR2 YYDKDF, per germline (reference sequence). The CDR3 DNA reads TGTGCCACCAGCAGAGATCGTCGCTACGAGCAGTACTTC. Protein: CATSRDRRYEQYF.

This clone showed up just once. The CDR3 nucleotides are TGTGCCAGCAGCCCTACCCCTTTTGGGGCCCCTAATGAAAAACTGTTTTTT. It codes for CASSPTPFGAPNEKLFF. The chain joins TRBV28 to TRBJ1-4; tentative D call: TRBD1 (5 bases). The CDR3 has 17 residues. The germline V gene has CDR1 MDHEN and CDR2 SYDVKM. With 6 bases removed from V and 3 bases from J, the gap between germline ends came to 20 bases.

This CDR3 reads CASRDAGGVYEQYF. CDR3 nucleotide sequence: TGTGCCAGCAGGGACGCTGGGGGGGTTTACGAGCAGTACTTC. The rearrangement uses TRBV7-9 and TRBJ2-7, with 7 bases matching TRBD2. This CDR3 spans 14 amino acids. V gave up 6 bases and J gave up 4 bases; unmatched junction bases: 9. Germline V lookup: CDR1 SEHNR, CDR2 FQNEAQ (reference sequence).

The chain links TRBV19 to TRBJ2-7, with 13 nucleotides matching TRBD2. CDR1 is LNHDA and CDR2 is SQIVND in the germline V gene (reference sequence). CDR3 length: 15 amino acids. The junction had 4 bases not matched to a gene; V was cut back by 3 bases and J by 5 bases. In nucleotides, the CDR3 is TGTGCCAGTAGTATCACTAGCGGGAGGGAGAACGAGCAGTACTTC. Encoded protein: CASSITSGRENEQYF.

The gene calls are TRBV5-1 and TRBJ1-6; tentative D call: TRBD1 (5 bases). Germline CDR1 reads SGHRS; CDR2 reads YFSETQ. The CDR3 totals 18 residues. Between the trimmed V and J ends, which lost 2 bases and 7 bases, there was a span of 22 bases. CDR3 sequence (DNA): TGCGCCAGCAGCTTTGGTCCCCTAGACCGGGGCGGAAATTCACCCCTCCACTTT. As protein: CASSFGPLDRGGNSPLHF. Supplemented by reference TRBV5-1 and TRBJ1-6, the full variable domain reads KAGVTQTPRYLIKTRGQQVTLSCSPISGHRSVSWYQQTPGQGLQFLFEYFSETQRNKGNFPGRFSGRQFSNSRSEMNVSTLELGDSALYLCASSFGPLDRGGNSPLHFGNGTRLTVT.

This rearrangement joins TRBV28 to TRBJ2-7; 8 bases fit TRBD1. Germline trimming cut 5 bases from V and 3 bases from J; bases unmatched to any gene: 9. Germline CDR1 reads MDHEN; CDR2 reads SYDVKM. The CDR3 contains 15 residues. The CDR3 DNA reads as TGTGCCAGCAGTACCCCCGGGACAGGATACTACGAGCAGTACTTC. This translates into CASSTPGTGYYEQYF.

The chain employs TRBV19 and TRBJ2-2; 7 nucleotides agree with TRBD2. From germline, CDR1 is LNHDA and CDR2 SQIVND (reference sequence). After removal of 8 bases from V and 4 bases from J, the junction contained 13 bases not matched to a gene. CDR3 length: 16 residues. The CDR3 DNA reads TGTGCCAGTGGACTTGCTGGGGGGGTTGGCACCGGGGAGCTGTTTTTT. It translates to CASGLAGGVGTGELFF.

This clone was detected once. The chain joins TRBV28 to TRBJ1-2, with D perhaps TRBD1 (5 bases). V was shortened by 1 base and J by 6 bases, with 12 bases between the two germline ends. The germline V gene encodes CDR1 MDHEN and CDR2 SYDVKM. The CDR3 totals 14 residues. The CDR3 bases are TGTGCCAGCAGTTTATCCGCAGGGATCGATGGCTACACCTTC. The encoded protein is CASSLSAGIDGYTF.

This chain links TRBV7-6 with TRBJ2-7, with TRBD2 matching over 10 bases. Germline V CDR1 and CDR2: SGHVS, FNYEAQ. The CDR3 is 16 amino acids. Trimming took 7 bases from V and 3 from J; bases not matched to a gene: 12. CDR3 protein: CASMGFLASGSYEQYF. In DNA, the CDR3 is TGTGCCAGCATGGGGTTCCTAGCTAGCGGGAGCTACGAGCAGTACTTC. Using reference TRBV7-6 and TRBJ2-7 for the parts outside the CDR3, the full variable domain is GAGVSQSPRYKVTKRGQDVALRCDPISGHVSLYWYRQALGQGPEFLTYFNYEAQQDKSGLPNDRFSAERPEGSISTLTIQRTEQRDSAMYRCASMGFLASGSYEQYFGPGTRLTVT.

This chain uses TRBV10-3 with TRBJ1-1, with 7 positions matching TRBD1. The CDR3 runs 14 residues. Per the germline V gene, CDR1 is ENHRY and CDR2 is SYGVKD. V was pared by 7 bases and J by 4 bases, with 9 bases of the junction left unmatched. Here the CDR3 reads CAIKSGTEGTEAFF. The CDR3 DNA is TGTGCCATCAAATCCGGGACAGAGGGCACTGAAGCTTTCTTT.